This T cell receptor beta chain was found in a study of blood T cell repertoires in COVID-19 (dated by TCRdb to 2020 to 2021). Regarding the complete study: Collaborator samples came from the United States, Italy and Spain and covered acute and convalescent phases of COVID-19. The prospective study material was composed of cDNA or gDNA derived from T cells, B-cell-depleted T cells, or PBMCs. Subjects who had been exposed to COVID-19, were actively infected with it, or had recovered from it provided the deeply sampled blood TCRbeta repertoires that made up the dataset. The repertoires were released in a freely available public database intended as a resource for research on the immune response to SARS-CoV-2. The samples were drawn from the first 160 participants of the ongoing ImmuneRACE study and from 950 to 1,500 subjects provided by 6 global collaborators. Sample metadata almost always included a de-identified subject ID, COVID-19 status, age in years and sex. Where available, HLA class I and class II types were taken from metadata supplied by the sample provider and were not determined by assay-based typing. The investigation overall reported the following: The quantity of clinical and demographic metadata differed by source and by participant and was supplied without curation.

Points on this clone: Its binding antigen is unknown. Base qualities are not recorded, but no much larger clone differs from it by a single base.

TCRbeta CDR3 regions were amplified from genomic DNA using the immunoSEQ Assay, a bias-controlled multiplex PCR. The study's own analysis went as follows. The number of nucleated cells in each sample was estimated by amplification of reference gene primers within the assay. To quantify the absolute abundance of each unique TCRbeta CDR3 rearrangement, sequence reads were collapsed and filtered. For each sample, productive Simpson clonality was calculated as the square root of Simpson's diversity index across productive rearrangements. TCRdb provides this immuneACCESS table in a form limited to in-frame rearrangements. Some clones are lacking; in checked studies, under half of them reflect an unresolved V gene, and why the rest are absent is not known. D and trimming were read from the DNA, whereas the V and J calls and clone size are those reported in that table. The sample table holds 200,000 to 250,000 clones, of which about nine tenths were seen once. Around 2% of the sample lies in the top ten.

V ends up 1 base short and J 7 bases short, with an unmatched junction base count of 8. From the cysteine through the phenylalanine, the CDR3 covers 16 amino acids. Just CDR3 DNA is preserved here, 48 bases in frame from base 1. From a lookup of the germline V gene (reference sequence), CDR1 and CDR2 are SGHNT and YYREEE. Another Seattle source contributed samples from volunteer blood donors who had recovered from COVID-19. Whole blood was collected in K2EDTA tubes by collaborating institutions according to the institutions' own protocols. For TCRbeta analysis, collaborator samples were shipped as frozen whole blood, as isolated PBMCs, or as DNA extracted from either sample type.

The sequence joins TRBV5-4 to TRBJ2-1; TRBD2 agrees with 10 junctional bases. This TCR was sampled from a man aged 25 to 40 who had recovered from COVID-19. The sample comprised peripheral blood. The nucleotide sequence is given as TGTGCCAGCAGCTTGATTAGCGGGGGGCCATCGAATGAGCAGTTCTTC. It encodes CASSLISGGPSNEQFF. Beyond the CDR3, the reference TRBV5-4 and TRBJ2-1 genes provide the residues; the full variable domain reads: ETGVTQSPTHLIKTRGQQVTLRCSSQSGHNTVSWYQQALGQGPQFIFQYYREEENGRGNFPPRFSGLQFPNYSSELNVNALELDDSALYLCASSLISGGPSNEQFFGPGTRLTVL.